The 5 T cell receptor beta chains presented below share a single source sample, sequenced in a study of T cells in narcolepsy. Only in-frame clones appear in the TCRdb table, and some are missing; sequencing was by immunoSEQ multiplex PCR. The sample carries about 32,000 clones, under 85% recorded once. The sequenced material came from memory (CD45RA-) CD4+ T cells from blood. The receptors shown here come from a human donor in good health.

The chain joins TRBV6-5 to TRBJ2-3; 7 bases are shared with TRBD1. J lost 7 bases, V lost 0 bases, and 4 bases had no gene match. In germline, CDR1 is MNHEY, CDR2 SVGAGI. The CDR3 covers 14 residues. The CDR3 region is CASSYSGTVYTQYF. The CDR3 region has the DNA TGTGCCAGCAGTTACTCGGGGACAGTTTATACGCAGTATTTT.

V gene TRBV5-1 combines with J gene TRBJ2-1; D gene unclear. The CDR3 has 14 residues. Trimming cost V 5 bases and J 0 bases, with 9 bases left between them. In germline, CDR1 is SGHRS, CDR2 YFSETQ. The CDR3 loop is CASSRLPSYNEQFF. The DNA of the CDR3 is TGCGCCAGCAGTAGACTGCCCTCCTACAATGAGCAGTTCTTC.

The chain has TRBV5-1 and TRBJ1-3, with D hard to call. Trimming left V 5 bases short and J 0 bases short, with 9 bases between. The CDR3 totals 14 residues. Germline CDR1 and CDR2: SGHRS and YFSETQ. CDR3 loop: CASRPESSGNTIYF. CDR3 DNA: TGCGCCAGCAGACCGGAGAGCTCTGGAAACACCATATATTTT.

The chain uses TRBV2 and TRBJ1-4; D uncertain. CDR3 length: 15 residues. With 7 bases removed from V and 0 bases from J, the gap between germline ends came to 12 bases. The germline V gene has CDR1 SNHLY and CDR2 FYNNEI. For the CDR3, the DNA is TGTGCCAGCAAGGAACACAGTACAACTAATGAAAAACTGTTTTTT. As protein: CASKEHSTTNEKLFF. The entire variable domain, with the rest obtained from reference TRBV2 and TRBJ1-4, is as follows: EPEVTQTPSHQVTQMGQEVILRCVPISNHLYFYWYRQILGQKVEFLVSFYNNEISEKSEIFDDQFSVERPDGSNFTLKIRSTKLEDSAMYFCASKEHSTTNEKLFFGSGTQLSVL.

This clone occurred a few times. The chain employs TRBV14 and TRBJ1-2, with 8 nucleotides matching TRBD1. CDR3 length: 17 amino acids. Germline assignment: CDR1 SGHDN and CDR2 FVKESK. V was clipped by 4 bases and J by 0 bases; unmatched bases: 10. DNA for the CDR3: TGTGCCAGCAGCCCAAGCTGGGACAGGATGACTAACTATGGCTACACCTTC. Residues: CASSPSWDRMTNYGYTF. The variable domain in full, completed from reference TRBV14 and TRBJ1-2, reads EAGVTQFPSHSVIEKGQTVTLRCDPISGHDNLYWYRRVMGKEIKFLLHFVKESKQDESGMPNNRFLAERTGGTYSTLKVQPAELEDSGVYFCASSPSWDRMTNYGYTFGSGTRLTVV.